A single sample is the source of the 25 T cell receptor beta chains below, sequenced in a study of T cell responses to AZD1222 COVID-19 vaccine. Sequencing was performed with immunoSEQ multiplex PCR; in TCRdb, only in-frame clones are kept and a portion is missing. The top ten hold 5.4% of the sample, which has some 140,000 clones, over 85% seen once. The specimen comprised peripheral blood, sampled on day 0 of AZD1222 vaccination. These receptors all come from an adult in good health.

This chain uses TRBV5-1 with TRBJ2-7; possible D gene TRBD1, 6 bases. The CDR3 spans 16 residues. V was trimmed by 4 bases and J by 0 bases, leaving 17 bases between them. Germline V lookup: CDR1 SGHRS, CDR2 YFSETQ. The CDR3 loop is CASSKTGTTSSYEQYF. CDR3 nucleotide sequence: TGCGCCAGCAGCAAAACCGGGACAACGAGCTCCTACGAGCAGTACTTC.

The chain is built from TRBV19 and TRBJ2-3; TRBD2 aligns across 7 bases. Germline V gene lookup returns CDR1 LNHDA and CDR2 SQIVND (reference sequence). The CDR3 runs to 17 residues. Germline trimming cut 3 bases from V and 4 bases from J; bases unmatched to any gene: 13. CDR3 sequence reads: CASSILAGTGGSDTQYF. DNA of the CDR3: TGTGCCAGTAGTATCCTGGCCGGGACGGGGGGATCAGATACGCAGTATTTT. The full variable domain, with the rest looked up from reference TRBV19 and TRBJ2-3, is DGGITQSPKYLFRKEGQNVTLSCEQNLNHDAMYWYRQDPGQGLRLIYYSQIVNDFQKGDIAEGYSVSREKKESFPLTVTSAQKNPTAFYLCASSILAGTGGSDTQYFGPGTRLTVL.

The chain recombines TRBV12-3 or TRBV12-4 with TRBJ1-1; D ambiguous. V was shortened by 4 bases and J by 5 bases, with 8 bases between the two germline ends. The CDR3 loop spans 12 amino acids. CDR3 sequence: CASSYGDTEAFF. DNA of the CDR3: TGTGCCAGCAGTTACGGGGATACTGAAGCTTTCTTT.

Note on this clone: At one end, the junction sequence differs from germline, possibly due to a read error. The chain combines TRBV6-5 with TRBJ1-1, with D possibly TRBD1 on 6 matching bases. The CDR3 sequence is 14 residues long. CDR1 is MNHEY, CDR2 SVGAGI, per germline. The CDR3 DNA sequence: TGTGCCACCAGTCCAGGGGCTCTCAAGCCTGAAGCTTTCTTT. Translated: CATSPGALKPEAFF.

The V and J genes are TRBV18 and TRBJ2-7; 13 nucleotides align to TRBD2. CDR1 KGHSH and CDR2 LQKENI come from the germline V gene. The J segment lost 2 bases and the V segment lost 3 bases, leaving 1 base of the junction unmatched. CDR3 length equals 15 residues. DNA for the CDR3: TGTGCCAGCTCACCTGGACTAGCGGGGGCCTACGAGCAGTACTTC. It translates to CASSPGLAGAYEQYF.

This sequence joins TRBV3-1 (or the pseudogene TRBV3-2) and TRBJ2-7, with D hard to call. Germline lookup yields CDR1 LGHDT and CDR2 YNNKEL (reference sequence). CDR3 length: 16 amino acids. V was shortened by 1 base and J by 0 bases, with 13 bases between the two germline ends. The CDR3 bases are TGTGCCAGCAGCCAAGGGAAGGCCCTAAGCTCCTACGAGCAGTACTTC. This sequence encodes CASSQGKALSSYEQYF.

The genes are TRBV30 and TRBJ1-2; D gene uncertain. Germline lookup yields CDR1 GTSNPN and CDR2 SVGIG (reference sequence). The CDR3 is 11 amino acids. The germline V and J ends were trimmed by 3 bases and 8 bases, with 10 bases remaining between them. In DNA form, the CDR3 reads TGTGCCTGGAGCCAAGGGAGCGGCTACACCTTC. Translation gives CAWSQGSGYTF. The full variable domain, completed using reference TRBV30 and TRBJ1-2, is SQTIHQWPATLVQPVGSPLSLECTVEGTSNPNLYWYRQAAGRGLQLLFYSVGIGQISSEVPQNLSASRPQDRQFILSSKKLLLSDSGFYLCAWSQGSGYTFGSGTRLTVV.

This clone was found a few times. V and J are TRBV20-1 and TRBJ2-1; 9 bases are a match to TRBD1. The CDR3 loop spans 11 amino acids. CDR1 is DFQATT, CDR2 SNEGSKA, per germline (reference sequence). Trimming took 4 bases from V and 16 from J; bases not matched to a gene: 8. CDR3 coding DNA: TGCAGTGCTAAAGACAGGGGGGAGCTTTTCTTC. Encoded protein: CSAKDRGELFF.

The chain is built from TRBV30 and TRBJ1-2; a possible D gene is TRBD1 (6 bases). Germline values: CDR1 GTSNPN, CDR2 SVGIG (reference sequence). V lost 5 bases and J 6 bases, leaving 19 bases between the germline ends. The CDR3 runs 14 residues. CDR3 coding DNA: TGTGCCTGGGCCTCCATTTACACAGGGAATGGCTACACCTTC. Protein product: CAWASIYTGNGYTF.

The chain links TRBV5-1 to TRBJ2-2; TRBD1 matches at 8 bases. Germline V CDR1 and CDR2: SGHRS, YFSETQ. The CDR3 is 15 amino acids. The ends lost 5 bases at V and 3 bases at J; junction bases unmatched: 6. The CDR3 nucleotides are TGCGCCAGCAGACCTACAGGGGGTTACACCGGGGAGCTGTTTTTT. This codes for CASRPTGGYTGELFF.

In DNA, the CDR3 is TGTGCCAGCAGCGTAGGGCCCGGGACAGGGGGCCTCTCCTCTGGAAACACCATATATTTT. Translated, it gives CASSVGPGTGGLSSGNTIYF. The V and J genes are TRBV9 and TRBJ1-3, with 12 bases lining up with TRBD1. The CDR3 runs 20 residues. V was clipped by 0 bases and J by 0 bases; unmatched bases: 10. The germline V gene has CDR1 SGDLS and CDR2 YYNGEE. The variable domain in full, with the rest retrieved from reference TRBV9 and TRBJ1-3, is DSGVTQTPKHLITATGQRVTLRCSPRSGDLSVYWYQQSLDQGLQFLIQYYNGEERAKGNILERFSAQQFPDLHSELNLSSLELGDSALYFCASSVGPGTGGLSSGNTIYFGEGSWLTVV.

The CDR3 DNA sequence: TGTGCCAGCAGTTACTCGAGAGTTAATCCCCAGGTATCGACCTACACCTTC. This codes for CASSYSRVNPQVSTYTF. This chain uses TRBV6-7 with TRBJ1-2; D not certain. TRBV6-7 is an ORF, with its function uncertain. V gave up 0 bases and J gave up 10 bases, with 24 bases separating them. The CDR3 consists of 17 residues.

The chain joins TRBV19 to TRBJ1-1; D remains unclear. Germline-derived CDR1 and CDR2 are LNHDA and SQIVND (reference sequence). V shed 7 bases and J shed 10 bases, with 16 bases lying between them. The CDR3 runs 12 residues. Here the CDR3 reads CASIAHRGVAFF. For the CDR3, the DNA is TGTGCCAGTATCGCGCACCGCGGGGTAGCTTTCTTT.

The chain has TRBV5-1 and TRBJ2-3; D uncertain. The germline V gene has CDR1 SGHRS and CDR2 YFSETQ. V was cut by 3 bases and J by 0 bases, with 11 bases left in between. CDR3 length: 15 residues. This chain's CDR3 is CASSSLRSSTDTQYF. CDR3 nucleotides: TGCGCCAGCAGCTCACTCAGATCTAGCACAGATACGCAGTATTTT.

The gene calls are TRBV5-1 and TRBJ1-1; weak D call: TRBD1 (5 bases). The CDR3 has 15 residues. The V gene lost 4 bases and the J gene lost 5 bases, with 18 bases spanning the gap. Germline assignment: CDR1 SGHRS and CDR2 YFSETQ. CDR3 residues: CASSALSGRETEAFF. CDR3 DNA sequence: TGCGCCAGCAGCGCCCTATCGGGGCGGGAGACTGAAGCTTTCTTT.

This clone was seen only a few times. V and J are TRBV19 and TRBJ1-4, with 7 bases fitting TRBD1. The CDR3 has 15 residues. J lost 9 bases, V lost 3 bases, and 10 bases had no gene match. Germline V gene data show CDR1 as LNHDA and CDR2 as SQIVND (reference sequence). The CDR3 loop reads CASSIVGTGAKKLFF. The CDR3 nucleotides are TGTGCCAGTAGTATCGTCGGTACAGGGGCGAAAAAACTGTTTTTT.

The V call is TRBV7-3, the J call TRBJ1-5, with D possibly matching TRBD1 (5 bases). V was cut by 2 bases and J by 0 bases, with 8 bases left in between. CDR1 is SGHTA, CDR2 FQGTGA, per germline. This CDR3 has 15 residues. The chain's CDR3 is CASSLRGDSNQPQHF. The CDR3 DNA reads as TGTGCCAGCAGCTTACGGGGGGATAGCAATCAGCCCCAGCATTTT.

The J gene is TRBJ1-1, the V gene TRBV12-3 or TRBV12-4, with D possibly being TRBD1 (5 bases). CDR3 length: 13 residues. Trimming removed 8 bases at V and 11 bases at J, with 21 bases between. The CDR3, as DNA: TGTGCCAGCTCCGTTCCCAGGGCCCTGTCGGCTTTCTTT. This gives the protein CASSVPRALSAFF.

V and J are TRBV7-8 and TRBJ2-2, with D uncertain. CDR3 length equals 16 residues. The ends were cut back, 1 base at V and 5 bases at J, with 14 bases in the middle. In germline, CDR1 is SGHVS, CDR2 FQNEAQ. The CDR3 region has the DNA TGTGCCAGCAGCTTAGAAACAACTACCGTAACCGGGGAGCTGTTTTTT. Encoded protein: CASSLETTTVTGELFF.

This chain uses TRBV28 with TRBJ1-2, with D uncertain. Looked up from germline, CDR1 is MDHEN and CDR2 is SYDVKM. The CDR3 contains 12 residues. V lost 8 bases and J lost 4, with 11 bases in between. CDR3 sequence (DNA): TGTGCCAGCCGGGGAACCCTCTATGGCTACACCTTC. Translated: CASRGTLYGYTF.

The rearrangement joins TRBV18 to TRBJ1-2; TRBD1 is a possible D gene (5 bases). The V end was cut by 6 bases, the J end by 9 bases, with 23 bases between. The germline gives CDR1 KGHSH, CDR2 LQKENI. CDR3 length equals 15 residues. The CDR3 DNA reads TGTGCCAGCTCCCTGGAAGGGCGGCAGGGTATTAGCTACACCTTC. It translates to CASSLEGRQGISYTF. The whole variable domain, remainder taken from reference TRBV18 and TRBJ1-2, is NAGVMQNPRHLVRRRGQEARLRCSPMKGHSHVYWYRQLPEEGLKFMVYLQKENIIDESGMPKERFSAEFPKEGPSILRIQQVVRGDSAAYFCASSLEGRQGISYTFGSGTRLTVV.

V and J are TRBV18 and TRBJ1-4; D gene unclear. Trimming shortened V by 0 bases and J by 5 bases, and 7 bases separated the two germline ends. This CDR3 is built from 14 residues. Looked up from germline, CDR1 is KGHSH and CDR2 is LQKENI. DNA for the CDR3: TGTGCCAGCTCACCACCACGACCAAATGAAAAACTGTTTTTT. It yields the protein CASSPPRPNEKLFF.

The chain carries TRBV29-1 and TRBJ2-5; TRBD1 matches at 8 bases. CDR1 is SQVTM, CDR2 ANQGSEA, per germline. This CDR3 comprises 15 residues. J gave up 5 bases and V 3 bases, and 11 bases lay outside the gene matches. The chain's CDR3 is CSVEFDRGGTETQYF. CDR3 nucleotide sequence: TGCAGCGTTGAGTTTGACAGGGGAGGCACGGAGACCCAGTACTTC. Based on the CDR3 plus reference TRBV29-1 and TRBJ2-5, the full variable domain is SAVISQKPSRDICQRGTSLTIQCQVDSQVTMMFWYRQQPGQSLTLIATANQGSEATYESGFVIDKFPISRPNLTFSTLTVSNMSPEDSSIYLCSVEFDRGGTETQYFGPGTRLLVL.

The chain combines TRBV2 with TRBJ1-2; D gene unclear. CDR1 and CDR2 from the germline V gene are SNHLY and FYNNEI. Trimming removed 3 bases at V and 3 bases at J, with 14 bases between. The CDR3 runs 15 residues. The CDR3 loop is CASSEANFRDYGYTF. As DNA, the CDR3 is TGTGCCAGCAGTGAGGCCAACTTTAGGGACTATGGCTACACCTTC.

Written as DNA, the CDR3 is TGTGCCAGCAGCTTAGTTGTCTCCGCGGCGGTCGAGACCCAGTACTTC. Translation: CASSLVVSAAVETQYF. This chain joins TRBV7-6 and TRBJ2-5; D is uncertain. V was clipped by 1 base and J by 5 bases, with 17 bases between them. Germline V gene sequence: CDR1 SGHVS, CDR2 FNYEAQ. This CDR3 region has 16 residues.